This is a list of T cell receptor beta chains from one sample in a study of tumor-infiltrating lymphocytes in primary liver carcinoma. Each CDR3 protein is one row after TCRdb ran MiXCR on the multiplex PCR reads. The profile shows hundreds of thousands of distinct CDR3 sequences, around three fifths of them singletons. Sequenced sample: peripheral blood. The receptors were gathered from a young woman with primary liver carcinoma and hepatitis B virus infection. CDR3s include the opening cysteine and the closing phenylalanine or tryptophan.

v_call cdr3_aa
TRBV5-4 CASSQRGGRYERFF
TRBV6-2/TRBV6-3 CASRALAGRRDTQYF
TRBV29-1 CSVAPARGDYEQYF
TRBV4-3 CASSQDAGRFRELFF
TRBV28 CASSLARRGTEAFF
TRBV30 CAWSAGARDFNSPLHF
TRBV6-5 CASSYSRGAGYKRYF
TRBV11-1 CASSDTGTTYEQYF
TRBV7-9 CASSFEIQGPEAFF
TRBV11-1 CASSLRSSARSRGEQFF
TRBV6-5 CASRTTGGFTQETHYF
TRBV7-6 CASSLGGPGANVLTF
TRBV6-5 CASSYLTRPSTDTQYF
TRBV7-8 CTSSFVMGSYEQYF
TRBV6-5 CASSYSQSGTVTQYF
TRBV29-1 CSVNPQGRGNYGYTF
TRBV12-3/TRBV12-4 CATSSEGGRELFF
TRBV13 CASSPQGGGPTHYF
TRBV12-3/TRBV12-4 CASRPGTATQETQYF
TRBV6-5 CASERRLAGAGELFF
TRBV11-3 CASSYTGRDTQYF
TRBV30 CAAPQGSGYGYTF
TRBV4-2 CASSQKTGTSGSDTQYF
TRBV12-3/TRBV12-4 CASKGGPLITDTQYF
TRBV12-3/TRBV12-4 CASTPPGGYNQPQHF
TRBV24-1 CATSGPPGGDEQFF